These 28 T cell receptor beta chains share one sample of origin, sequenced in a study of T cell responses to AZD1222 COVID-19 vaccine. TCRdb keeps only in-frame clones here, not all; method: immunoSEQ multiplex PCR. This sample has 120,000 to 150,000 clones; roughly 90% occur once, and the top ten carry roughly 1.7%. Sample: peripheral blood, taken 28 days after the second AZD1222 dose. The receptors here all came from an adult who received the AZD1222 COVID-19 vaccine.

The V call is TRBV19, the J call TRBJ1-2; 9 bases are shared with TRBD1. Germline CDR1 LNHDA, CDR2 SQIVND (reference sequence). With 4 bases clipped from V and 4 bases from J, the junction kept 7 bases outside the gene matches. This CDR3 contains 15 residues. The CDR3, as DNA: TGTGCCAGTAGTACACCCGGGACAGGGTCCTATGGCTACACCTTC. This sequence encodes CASSTPGTGSYGYTF.

The rearrangement links TRBV10-1 to TRBJ2-1; 8 bases line up with TRBD1. The length of the CDR3 is 17 residues. Germline assignment: CDR1 WNHNN and CDR2 SYGVQD (reference sequence). The ends lost 5 bases at V and 2 bases at J; junction bases unmatched: 11. The CDR3 DNA is TGCGCCAGCAGTCGGGGACAGGTATCAGGTCCCTACAATGAGCAGTTCTTC. This sequence encodes CASSRGQVSGPYNEQFF.

This rearrangement joins TRBV18 to TRBJ2-1; perhaps TRBD2 as D (6 bases). V was trimmed by 3 bases and J by 2 bases, leaving 14 bases between them. The CDR3 spans 16 residues. The V gene's germline CDR1 is KGHSH and CDR2 LQKENI. CDR3 in DNA: TGTGCCAGCTCACCCCCCGGGACTCTTGCCTACAATGAGCAGTTCTTC. Residues: CASSPPGTLAYNEQFF.

This clone occurred once. The rearrangement uses TRBV19 and TRBJ1-2; TRBD1 is a possible D gene (6 bases). Germline V gene lookup returns CDR1 LNHDA and CDR2 SQIVND (reference sequence). The V and J ends lost 4 bases and 1 base respectively, with 16 bases between them. The CDR3 runs 16 residues. CDR3 sequence reads: CASSRPRGFGNYGYTF. CDR3 DNA: TGTGCCAGTAGTAGGCCCAGGGGATTTGGTAACTATGGCTACACCTTC.

The chain combines TRBV5-1 with TRBJ1-1; 7 bases agree with TRBD1. CDR1 is SGHRS and CDR2 is YFSETQ in the germline V gene. The CDR3 is 12 amino acids. Germline trimming cut 0 bases from V and 7 bases from J; bases unmatched to any gene: 0. The CDR3 DNA is TGCGCCAGCAGCTTGGACAGGGGTGAAGCTTTCTTT. This translates into CASSLDRGEAFF.

The rearrangement links TRBV7-9 to TRBJ1-6; weak D call: TRBD1 (6 bases). This CDR3 region has 17 residues. Per the germline V gene, CDR1 is SEHNR and CDR2 is FQNEAQ (reference sequence). The germline V and J ends were trimmed by 3 bases and 9 bases, with 21 bases remaining between them. The CDR3 coding sequence is TGTGCCAGCAGCTTGTTGCAGGGGAAAATATCAGGTTCACCCCTCCACTTT. Translated, it gives CASSLLQGKISGSPLHF.

The genes are TRBV7-2 and TRBJ2-2; D perhaps matches TRBD1 (5 bases). Germline V gene sequence: CDR1 SGHTA, CDR2 FQGNSA. V gave up 3 bases and J gave up 0 bases, with 11 bases separating them. The CDR3 is made up of 16 amino acids. The CDR3 protein is CASSLLTVANTGELFF. CDR3 bases: TGTGCCAGCAGCTTGCTGACAGTCGCGAACACCGGGGAGCTGTTTTTT.

Regarding this clone: Other DNA sequences within the sample encode an identical CDR3. The gene calls are TRBV5-1 and TRBJ2-6; either TRBD1 or TRBD2 may supply D (7 bases each). Trimming removed 0 bases at V and 2 bases at J, with 9 bases between. CDR3 length: 16 residues. Germline CDR1 SGHRS, CDR2 YFSETQ. Here the CDR3 reads CASSLAGGAGANVLTF. In DNA form, the CDR3 reads TGCGCCAGCAGCTTGGCAGGGGGGGCTGGGGCCAACGTCCTGACTTTC.

The chain has TRBV7-3 and TRBJ2-5, with D possibly matching TRBD1 (5 bases). Between the trimmed V and J ends, which lost 2 bases and 1 base, there was a span of 11 bases. The V gene's germline CDR1 is SGHTA and CDR2 FQGTGA. The CDR3 has 15 residues. The CDR3 coding sequence is TGTGCCAGCAGCTTACATCCAGGGTCCCAAGAGACCCAGTACTTC. Protein: CASSLHPGSQETQYF.

This rearrangement joins TRBV4-1 to TRBJ2-6, with 9 bases identical to TRBD1. The CDR3 totals 18 residues. Germline assignment: CDR1 MGHRA and CDR2 YSYEKL. V dropped 8 bases and J dropped 0; count of bases not matched to a gene: 11. CDR3 sequence reads: CASCRPGQGHSGANVLTF. CDR3 bases: TGCGCCAGCTGTCGTCCGGGACAGGGCCACTCTGGGGCCAACGTCCTGACTTTC.

The rearrangement uses TRBV5-4 and TRBJ2-5, with TRBD2 identical over 11 bases. The CDR3 has 16 amino acids. The V gene end was trimmed by 3 bases and the J gene end by 5 bases; junction bases not matched to a gene: 9. Germline CDR1 is SGHNT and CDR2 is YYREEE (reference sequence). In nucleotides, the CDR3 is TGTGCCAGCAGCTCCGGGACTAGCGGTTATCGGGAGACCCAGTACTTC. Amino acid sequence: CASSSGTSGYRETQYF.

The chain links TRBV2 to TRBJ2-3; D unresolved. Trimming removed 7 bases from V and 0 bases from J, with 2 bases in between. Per germline, CDR1 SNHLY and CDR2 FYNNEI. The CDR3 length is 11 residues. CDR3 sequence (DNA): TGTGCCAGCAAAAGCACAGATACGCAGTATTTT. Translating gives CASKSTDTQYF.

The CDR3 nucleotides read TGTGCCAGCAGTCGAGACAGGATTAACTATGGCTACACCTTC. It codes for CASSRDRINYGYTF. V and J are TRBV6-5 and TRBJ1-2; tentative D call: TRBD1 (6 bases). The ends were cut back, 5 bases at V and 1 base at J, with 11 bases in the middle. The CDR3 covers 14 residues. In germline, CDR1 is MNHEY, CDR2 SVGAGI.

The rearrangement links TRBV30 to TRBJ1-4; 11 bases map to TRBD1. J gave up 3 bases and V 3 bases, and 6 bases lay outside the gene matches. This CDR3 is 16 amino acids long. Germline CDR1 reads GTSNPN; CDR2 reads SVGIG (reference sequence). CDR3 residues: CAWRTGQGVANEKLFF. CDR3 sequence (DNA): TGTGCCTGGAGGACGGGACAGGGGGTTGCTAATGAAAAACTGTTTTTT.

The V call is TRBV3-1 (or the pseudogene TRBV3-2), the J call TRBJ1-6; D remains unclear. CDR3 size: 15 residues. In germline, CDR1 is LGHDT, CDR2 YNNKEL (reference sequence). Trimming removed 3 bases at V and 7 bases at J, with 13 bases between. Here the CDR3 reads CASSQGRSSNSPLHF. The CDR3 DNA follows: TGTGCCAGCAGCCAGGGCAGGTCCTCAAATTCACCCCTCCACTTT.

This chain joins TRBV12-3 or TRBV12-4 and TRBJ2-7; a possible D gene is TRBD2 (6 bases). The CDR3 contains 12 residues. V was pared by 6 bases and J by 3 bases, with 9 bases between. This CDR3 reads CASRRDFYEQYF. In DNA, the CDR3 is TGTGCCAGCAGAAGGGACTTCTACGAGCAGTACTTC.

This clone showed up just once. This chain links TRBV9 with TRBJ1-2, with a weak D call TRBD1 (5 bases). The CDR3 has 14 residues. V shed 0 bases and J shed 7 bases, with 13 bases lying between them. The V gene's germline CDR1 is SGDLS and CDR2 YYNGEE. CDR3 loop: CASSVGAGMAGYTF. The CDR3 coding sequence is TGTGCCAGCAGCGTAGGAGCAGGGATGGCTGGCTACACCTTC.

The chain couples TRBV7-6 to TRBJ2-2; D might be TRBD2 (5 bases). This CDR3 region has 15 residues. V shed 1 base and J shed 4 bases, with 10 bases lying between them. Looked up from germline, CDR1 is SGHVS and CDR2 is FNYEAQ. The CDR3 region is CASSLETRGTGELFF. DNA for the CDR3: TGTGCCAGCAGCTTAGAGACCCGGGGCACCGGGGAGCTGTTTTTT.

The J gene is TRBJ2-3, the V gene TRBV6-1, with D unresolved. In germline, CDR1 is MNHNS, CDR2 SASEGT. This CDR3 is 13 amino acids long. Trimming removed 6 bases at V and 1 base at J, with 8 bases between. CDR3 sequence reads: CASSDLGTDTQYF. Here the CDR3 DNA reads TGTGCCAGCAGCGACTTAGGCACAGATACGCAGTATTTT.

The J gene is TRBJ1-6, the V gene TRBV6-5; D may be TRBD1 (6 bases). Trimming pared 7 bases from V and 6 bases from J, leaving 16 bases between. Germline CDR1 reads MNHEY; CDR2 reads SVGAGI. This CDR3 spans 15 amino acids. CDR3 sequence (DNA): TGTGCCAGCACCAGCCGGGGGGCCTTTAATTCACCCCTCCACTTT. It specifies CASTSRGAFNSPLHF.

This chain connects TRBV7-9 to TRBJ2-7; D is ambiguous. This CDR3 region has 14 residues. Deletions cut 5 bases from V and 2 bases from J, with 13 bases between. Per germline, CDR1 SEHNR and CDR2 FQNEAQ (reference sequence). Written as DNA, the CDR3 is TGTGCCAGCAGCACAAATTTTCACGCCTACGAGCAGTACTTC. Its protein product is CASSTNFHAYEQYF. The full variable domain, with the rest looked up from reference TRBV7-9 and TRBJ2-7, is DTGVSQNPRHKITKRGQNVTFRCDPISEHNRLYWYRQTLGQGPEFLTYFQNEAQLEKSRLLSDRFSAERPKGSFSTLEIQRTEQGDSAMYLCASSTNFHAYEQYFGPGTRLTVT.

CDR3 nucleotide sequence: TGCGCCAGCAGCTTGGATGGACAAGAGCAGTACGTC. Translated: CASSLDGQEQYV. This chain uses TRBV5-1 with TRBJ2-7; D is perhaps TRBD1 (5 bases). The length of the CDR3 is 12 residues. Germline assignment: CDR1 SGHRS and CDR2 YFSETQ. V lost 0 bases to trimming and J lost 7 bases, with 8 bases between them.

The rearrangement uses TRBV2 and TRBJ1-1; D unclear. The CDR3 loop spans 13 amino acids. Germline CDR1 is SNHLY and CDR2 is FYNNEI. V lost 5 bases to trimming and J lost 1 base, with 8 bases between them. For the CDR3, the DNA is TGTGCCAGCAGTAGGGAGCCGAACACTGAAGCTTTCTTT. This sequence encodes CASSREPNTEAFF. The entire variable domain, with the rest obtained from reference TRBV2 and TRBJ1-1, is as follows: EPEVTQTPSHQVTQMGQEVILRCVPISNHLYFYWYRQILGQKVEFLVSFYNNEISEKSEIFDDQFSVERPDGSNFTLKIRSTKLEDSAMYFCASSREPNTEAFFGQGTRLTVV.

This chain joins TRBV30 and TRBJ1-1; D call uncertain. Trimming removed 0 bases from V and 1 base from J, with 9 bases in between. CDR3 length equals 14 residues. Germline V gives CDR1 GTSNPN, CDR2 SVGIG (reference sequence). DNA for the CDR3: TGTGCCTGGAGTGTTGTCGGAACGAACACTGAAGCTTTCTTT. Its protein product is CAWSVVGTNTEAFF.

The gene calls are TRBV28 and TRBJ2-2, with D hard to call. This CDR3 contains 14 residues. Per the germline V gene, CDR1 is MDHEN and CDR2 is SYDVKM. V was shortened by 7 bases and J by 5 bases, with 14 bases between the two germline ends. The CDR3 DNA reads as TGTGCCAGCACTGAGTTTCAGGAAACCGGGGAGCTGTTTTTT. Translation: CASTEFQETGELFF. The whole variable domain, filled in from reference TRBV28 and TRBJ2-2, reads DVKVTQSSRYLVKRTGEKVFLECVQDMDHENMFWYRQDPGLGLRLIYFSYDVKMKEKGDIPEGYSVSREKKERFSLILESASTNQTSMYLCASTEFQETGELFFGEGSRLTVL.

The J gene is TRBJ2-6, the V gene TRBV27; TRBD2 matches at 8 bases. Trimming cost V 6 bases and J 2 bases; bases outside gene matches: 3. The CDR3 runs to 15 residues. Germline values: CDR1 MNHEY, CDR2 SMNVEV (reference sequence). CDR3 in amino acids: CASRGAGAGANVLTF. DNA of the CDR3: TGTGCCAGCAGGGGAGCGGGGGCTGGGGCCAACGTCCTGACTTTC. Using reference TRBV27 and TRBJ2-6 for the parts outside the CDR3, the full variable domain is EAQVTQNPRYLITVTGKKLTVTCSQNMNHEYMSWYRQDPGLGLRQIYYSMNVEVTDKGDVPEGYKVSRKEKRNFPLILESPSPNQTSLYFCASRGAGAGANVLTFGAGSRLTVL.

This sequence joins TRBV11-1 and TRBJ2-7, with 8 bases fitting TRBD1. The ends lost 5 bases at V and 6 bases at J; junction bases unmatched: 6. This CDR3 has 13 residues. Germline loops: CDR1 SGHAT, CDR2 FQDESV (reference sequence). Here the CDR3 DNA reads TGTGCCAGCAGCCCGGGACAGGTGGGCGAGCAGTACTTC. It encodes CASSPGQVGEQYF.

This clone turned up a few times. The CDR3 bases are TGCGCCAGCAGCTTGGCCCCAGGCAGGGTGGACGAGCAGTACTTC. Translating gives CASSLAPGRVDEQYF. The chain has TRBV5-1 and TRBJ2-7, with D maybe TRBD1 (5 bases). Germline V lookup: CDR1 SGHRS, CDR2 YFSETQ. This CDR3 is built from 15 residues. Trimming pared 0 bases from V and 5 bases from J, leaving 15 bases between.